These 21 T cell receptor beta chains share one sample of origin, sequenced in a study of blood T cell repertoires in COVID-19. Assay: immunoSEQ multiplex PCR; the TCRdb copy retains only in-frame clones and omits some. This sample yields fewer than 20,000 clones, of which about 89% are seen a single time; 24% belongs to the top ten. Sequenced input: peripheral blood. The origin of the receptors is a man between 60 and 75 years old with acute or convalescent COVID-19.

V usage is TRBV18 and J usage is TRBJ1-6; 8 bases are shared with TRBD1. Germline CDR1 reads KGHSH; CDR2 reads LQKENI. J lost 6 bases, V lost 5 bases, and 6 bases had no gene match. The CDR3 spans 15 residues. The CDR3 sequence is CASSLGQGPNSPLHF. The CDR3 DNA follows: TGTGCCAGCTCATTAGGACAGGGCCCTAATTCACCCCTCCACTTT.

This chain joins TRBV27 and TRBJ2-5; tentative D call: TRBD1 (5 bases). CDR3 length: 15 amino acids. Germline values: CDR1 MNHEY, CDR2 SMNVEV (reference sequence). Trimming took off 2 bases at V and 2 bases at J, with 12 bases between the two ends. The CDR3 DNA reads TGTGCCAGCAGTTTAGCCAGGGATCCTCAAGAGACCCAGTACTTC. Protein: CASSLARDPQETQYF.

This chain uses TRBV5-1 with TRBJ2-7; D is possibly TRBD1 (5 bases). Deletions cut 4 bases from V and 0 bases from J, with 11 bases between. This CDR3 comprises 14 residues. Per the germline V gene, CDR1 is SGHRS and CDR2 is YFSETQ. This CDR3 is CASSPAQGSYEQYF. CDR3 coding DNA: TGCGCCAGCAGCCCCGCCCAGGGCTCCTACGAGCAGTACTTC.

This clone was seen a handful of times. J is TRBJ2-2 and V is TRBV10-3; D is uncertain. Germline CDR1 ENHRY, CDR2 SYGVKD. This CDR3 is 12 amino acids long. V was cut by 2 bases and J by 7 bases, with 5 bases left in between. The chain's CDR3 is CAISEGSGELFF. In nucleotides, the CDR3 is TGTGCCATCAGTGAGGGTAGCGGGGAGCTGTTTTTT.

The CDR3 sequence is CASSFSGRIYEQYF. CDR3 sequence (DNA): TGTGCCAGCAGCTTTAGCGGGAGGATTTACGAGCAGTACTTC. The chain links TRBV7-3 to TRBJ2-7, with 10 bases lining up with TRBD2. The CDR3 covers 14 residues. Germline CDR1 is SGHTA and CDR2 is FQGTGA. Trimming at V came to 3 bases and at J to 4 bases, leaving 3 bases not matched to a gene.

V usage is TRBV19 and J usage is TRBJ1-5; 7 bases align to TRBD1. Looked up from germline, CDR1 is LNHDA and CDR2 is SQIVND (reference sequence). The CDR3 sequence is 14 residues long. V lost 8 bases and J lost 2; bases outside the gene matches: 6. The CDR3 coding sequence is TGTGCCAGTGGCAGGGGGGTAGGCAATCAGCCCCAGCATTTT. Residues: CASGRGVGNQPQHF.

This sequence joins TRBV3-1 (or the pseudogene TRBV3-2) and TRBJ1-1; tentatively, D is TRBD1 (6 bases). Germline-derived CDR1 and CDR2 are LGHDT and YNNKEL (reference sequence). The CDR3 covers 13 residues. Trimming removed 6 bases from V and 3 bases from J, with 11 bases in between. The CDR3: CASRQGGDTEAFF. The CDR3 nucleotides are TGTGCCAGCAGACAGGGTGGTGACACTGAAGCTTTCTTT.

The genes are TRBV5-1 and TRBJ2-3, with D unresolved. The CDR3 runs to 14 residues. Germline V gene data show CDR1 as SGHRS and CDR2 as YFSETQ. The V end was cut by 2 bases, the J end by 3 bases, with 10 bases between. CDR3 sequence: CASSLEAHTDTQYF. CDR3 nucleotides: TGCGCCAGCAGCTTAGAGGCTCATACAGATACGCAGTATTTT. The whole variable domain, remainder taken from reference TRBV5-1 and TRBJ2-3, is KAGVTQTPRYLIKTRGQQVTLSCSPISGHRSVSWYQQTPGQGLQFLFEYFSETQRNKGNFPGRFSGRQFSNSRSEMNVSTLELGDSALYLCASSLEAHTDTQYFGPGTRLTVL.

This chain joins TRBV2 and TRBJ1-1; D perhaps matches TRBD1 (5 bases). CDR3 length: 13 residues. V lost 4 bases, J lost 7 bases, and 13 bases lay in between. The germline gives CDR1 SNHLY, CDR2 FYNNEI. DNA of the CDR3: TGTGCCAGCAGTGTAGCGACAGTCGGTGAAGCTTTCTTT. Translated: CASSVATVGEAFF.

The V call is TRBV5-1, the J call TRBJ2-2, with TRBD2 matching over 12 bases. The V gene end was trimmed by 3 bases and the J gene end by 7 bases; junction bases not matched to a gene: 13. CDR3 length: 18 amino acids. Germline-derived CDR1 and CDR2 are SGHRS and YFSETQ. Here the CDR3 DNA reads TGCGCCAGCAGCTCACAGGGACTAGCGGGCCTCCAACACGGGGAGCTGTTTTTT. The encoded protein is CASSSQGLAGLQHGELFF.

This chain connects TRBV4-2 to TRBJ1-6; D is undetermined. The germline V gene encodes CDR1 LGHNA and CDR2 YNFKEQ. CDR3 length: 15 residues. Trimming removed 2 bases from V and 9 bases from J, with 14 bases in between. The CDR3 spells CASSQRNGESSPLHF. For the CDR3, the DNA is TGTGCCAGCAGCCAAAGGAACGGGGAAAGTTCACCCCTCCACTTT.

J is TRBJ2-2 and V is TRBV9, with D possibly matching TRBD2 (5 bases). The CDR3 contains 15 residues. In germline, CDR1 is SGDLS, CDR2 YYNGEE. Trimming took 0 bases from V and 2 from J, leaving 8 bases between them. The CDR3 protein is CASSVGGQNTGELFF. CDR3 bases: TGTGCCAGCAGCGTAGGAGGGCAAAACACCGGGGAGCTGTTTTTT. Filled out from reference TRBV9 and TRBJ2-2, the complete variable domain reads DSGVTQTPKHLITATGQRVTLRCSPRSGDLSVYWYQQSLDQGLQFLIQYYNGEERAKGNILERFSAQQFPDLHSELNLSSLELGDSALYFCASSVGGQNTGELFFGEGSRLTVL.

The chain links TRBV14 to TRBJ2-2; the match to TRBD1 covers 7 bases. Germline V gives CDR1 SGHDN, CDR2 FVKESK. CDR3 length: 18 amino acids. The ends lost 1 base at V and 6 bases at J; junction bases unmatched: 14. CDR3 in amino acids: CASSQAGTAFHRAGELFF. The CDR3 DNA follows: TGTGCCAGCAGCCAAGCTGGGACAGCGTTCCACCGAGCCGGGGAGCTGTTTTTT. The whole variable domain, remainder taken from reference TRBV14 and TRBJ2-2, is EAGVTQFPSHSVIEKGQTVTLRCDPISGHDNLYWYRRVMGKEIKFLLHFVKESKQDESGMPNNRFLAERTGGTYSTLKVQPAELEDSGVYFCASSQAGTAFHRAGELFFGEGSRLTVL.

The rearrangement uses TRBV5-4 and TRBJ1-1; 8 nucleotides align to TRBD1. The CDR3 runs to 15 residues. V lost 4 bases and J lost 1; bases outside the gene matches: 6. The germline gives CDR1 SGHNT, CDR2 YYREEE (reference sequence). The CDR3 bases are TGTGCCAGCAGCCCCCGACAGGGGTCGAACACTGAAGCTTTCTTT. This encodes CASSPRQGSNTEAFF.

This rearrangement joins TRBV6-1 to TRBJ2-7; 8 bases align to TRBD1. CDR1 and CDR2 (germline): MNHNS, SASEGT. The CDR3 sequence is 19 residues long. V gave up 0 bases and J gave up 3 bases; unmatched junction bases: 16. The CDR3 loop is CASSEASQGATLLGYEQYF. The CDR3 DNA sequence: TGTGCCAGCAGTGAAGCAAGCCAGGGGGCTACCCTCCTCGGCTACGAGCAGTACTTC.

In nucleotides, the CDR3 is TGTGCCACTTCCAGGGCAGTACAAGAGACCCAGTACTTC. It is translated as CATSRAVQETQYF. The chain has TRBV19 and TRBJ2-5, with D tentatively TRBD1 (5 bases). The CDR3 sequence is 13 residues long. The V end was cut by 10 bases, the J end by 2 bases, with 14 bases between. CDR1 is LNHDA and CDR2 is SQIVND in the germline V gene (reference sequence).

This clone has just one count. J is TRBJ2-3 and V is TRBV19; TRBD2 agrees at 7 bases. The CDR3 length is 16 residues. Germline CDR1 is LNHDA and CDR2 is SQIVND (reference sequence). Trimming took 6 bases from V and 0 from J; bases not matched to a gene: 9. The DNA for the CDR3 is TGTGCCAGTAGCTGGGGGGGGGTAGGAAGCACAGATACGCAGTATTTT. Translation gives CASSWGGVGSTDTQYF.

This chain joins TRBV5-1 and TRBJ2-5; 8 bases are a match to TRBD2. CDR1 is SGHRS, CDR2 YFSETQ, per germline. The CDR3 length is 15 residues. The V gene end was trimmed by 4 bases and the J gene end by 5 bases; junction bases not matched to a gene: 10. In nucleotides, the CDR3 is TGCGCCAGCAGCCCGGGGGGGACACTCCAGGAGACCCAGTACTTC. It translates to CASSPGGTLQETQYF.

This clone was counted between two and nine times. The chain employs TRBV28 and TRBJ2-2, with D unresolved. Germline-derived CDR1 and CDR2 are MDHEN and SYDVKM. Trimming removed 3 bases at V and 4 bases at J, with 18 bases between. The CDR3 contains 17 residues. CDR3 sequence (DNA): TGTGCCAGCAGTTTCGAGGTGGCTACCGTGGTCACCGGGGAGCTGTTTTTT. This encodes CASSFEVATVVTGELFF.

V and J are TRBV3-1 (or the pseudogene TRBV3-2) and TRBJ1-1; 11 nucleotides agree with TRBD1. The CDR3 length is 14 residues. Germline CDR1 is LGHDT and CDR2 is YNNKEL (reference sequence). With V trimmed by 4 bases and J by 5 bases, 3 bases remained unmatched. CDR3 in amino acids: CASSLRDRGTEAFF. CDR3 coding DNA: TGTGCCAGCAGCCTCCGGGACAGGGGGACTGAAGCTTTCTTT.

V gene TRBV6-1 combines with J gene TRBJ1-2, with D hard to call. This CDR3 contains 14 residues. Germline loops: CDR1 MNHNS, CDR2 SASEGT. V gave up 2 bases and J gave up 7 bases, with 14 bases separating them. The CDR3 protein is CASSETRRRGGYTF. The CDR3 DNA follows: TGTGCCAGCAGTGAAACTCGGAGACGAGGTGGCTACACCTTC.